Below are 29 T cell receptor beta chains sequenced from a single sample in a study of Ad26.COV2.S vaccination and SARS-CoV-2 variants. Stated treatment: around 19 received Ad26.COV2.S at low or high dose, single or two shots; about 5 received placebo; per-sample allocation not given. Samples analyzed were those drawn on day 63 after the first vaccine or placebo injection. The table came from immunoSEQ multiplex PCR; TCRdb's copy has only in-frame clones and leaves some out. The repertoire has about 440,000 clones, 90% of them found once; the top ten carry about 4.5%. Sequencing was performed on peripheral blood, taken in a trial of Ad26.COV2.S vaccine versus placebo. The receptors were gathered from a person aged 18 to 59 who received the Ad26.COV2.S COVID-19 vaccine or a placebo.

The genes are TRBV28 and TRBJ2-7; no clear D. Germline values: CDR1 MDHEN, CDR2 SYDVKM. The CDR3 has 14 residues. Trimming took 2 bases from V and 1 from J, leaving 9 bases between them. The CDR3 DNA reads TGTGCCAGCAGTTTAAGTGAAGGTTCCTACGAGCAGTACTTC. Translated, it gives CASSLSEGSYEQYF.

The rearrangement links TRBV7-6 to TRBJ2-5; possible D gene TRBD1, 5 bases. V lost 5 bases to trimming and J lost 2 bases, with 12 bases between them. CDR1 and CDR2 (germline): SGHVS, FNYEAQ. The CDR3 totals 14 residues. The CDR3 spells CASSADILQETQYF. The CDR3 nucleotides read TGTGCCAGCAGCGCGGACATTCTACAAGAGACCCAGTACTTC.

The chain is built from TRBV7-9 and TRBJ2-5; D gene unclear. Germline V gene data show CDR1 as SEHNR and CDR2 as FQNEAQ (reference sequence). Trimming left V 0 bases short and J 5 bases short, with 13 bases between. This CDR3 contains 15 residues. The CDR3 nucleotides read TGTGCCAGCAGCTTAGCGGTAGGGTCCAGGGAGACCCAGTACTTC. Translating it yields CASSLAVGSRETQYF. Full variable domain (remainder filled in from reference TRBV7-9 and TRBJ2-5): DTGVSQNPRHKITKRGQNVTFRCDPISEHNRLYWYRQTLGQGPEFLTYFQNEAQLEKSRLLSDRFSAERPKGSFSTLEIQRTEQGDSAMYLCASSLAVGSRETQYFGPGTRLLVL.

The genes are TRBV13 and TRBJ2-7; no reliable D call. CDR1 is PRHDT, CDR2 FYEKMQ, per germline (reference sequence). This CDR3 has 15 amino acids. Trimming stripped 5 bases from V and 3 bases from J, with 17 bases between. The CDR3 loop reads CASSEGYMNVYEQYF. The CDR3 DNA follows: TGTGCCAGCAGCGAAGGGTATATGAATGTCTACGAGCAGTACTTC.

The J gene is TRBJ2-2, the V gene TRBV21-1. TRBV21-1 is shown as a pseudogene. This CDR3 region has 19 residues. The CDR3 loop is CASSKGRKEGDANTGELFF. The CDR3 region has the DNA TGTGCCAGCAGCAAAGGAAGAAAGGAAGGCGACGCGAACACCGGGGAGCTGTTTTTT.

This clone was recorded once. The chain recombines TRBV6-5 with TRBJ2-7; D not certain. Deletions cut 8 bases from V and 2 bases from J, with 16 bases between. CDR1 and CDR2 from the germline V gene are MNHEY and SVGAGI. There are 14 residues in the CDR3. CDR3 DNA sequence: TGTGCCAGCCAAGTTCTCAGAGACACCTACGAGCAGTACTTC. Translating gives CASQVLRDTYEQYF.

The chain has TRBV7-9 and TRBJ1-2, with no clear D. Per the germline V gene, CDR1 is SEHNR and CDR2 is FQNEAQ (reference sequence). V was shortened by 5 bases and J by 6 bases, with 10 bases between the two germline ends. The CDR3 covers 12 residues. CDR3 DNA sequence: TGTGCCAGCAGCCCCGATGGGGATGGCTACACCTTC. This sequence encodes CASSPDGDGYTF.

The J gene is TRBJ2-5, the V gene TRBV21-1. TRBV21-1 is noted as a pseudogene. This CDR3 region has 12 residues. In nucleotides, the CDR3 is TGTGCTCGGAGGGGGGAAGGAGAGACCCAGTACTTC. Protein sequence: CARRGEGETQYF.

This chain links TRBV15 with TRBJ2-1; 7 positions agree with TRBD1. With V trimmed by 1 base and J by 7 bases, 10 bases remained unmatched. Germline CDR1 reads LNHNV; CDR2 reads YYDKDF (reference sequence). CDR3 length: 16 residues. The CDR3 DNA reads as TGTGCCACCAGCAGAGTGCAGACAGGGTCGGAGAATGAGCAGTTCTTC. Translating it yields CATSRVQTGSENEQFF.

This chain uses TRBV27 with TRBJ2-3, with no clear D. The CDR3 contains 13 residues. V lost 4 bases and J 2 bases, leaving 7 bases between the germline ends. CDR1 and CDR2 (germline): MNHEY, SMNVEV (reference sequence). For the CDR3, the DNA is TGTGCCAGCAGTTCTGAGATCACAGATACGCAGTATTTT. Its translation is CASSSEITDTQYF.

This clone was recorded once. The CDR3 DNA reads as TGTGCCAGCGCTGAAAGGATGGACCGCTCCCTGTCCTACAATGAGCAGTTCTTC. Translation gives CASAERMDRSLSYNEQFF. The genes are TRBV2 and TRBJ2-1; D is ambiguous. The V gene's germline CDR1 is SNHLY and CDR2 FYNNEI. The CDR3 contains 18 residues. V was cut by 8 bases and J by 1 base, with 24 bases left in between.

The chain employs TRBV6-6 and TRBJ1-3, with D tentatively TRBD1 (5 bases). The CDR3 spans 14 residues. The germline CDR1 and CDR2 sequences are MNHNY and SVGAGI (reference sequence). Trimming left V 8 bases short and J 9 bases short, with 20 bases between. The CDR3 spells CASLRDGGFGTIYF. DNA of the CDR3: TGTGCCAGCCTTAGGGACGGAGGATTCGGCACCATATATTTT.

This chain uses TRBV5-4 with TRBJ2-1, with D hard to call. This CDR3 region has 13 residues. CDR1 and CDR2 from the germline V gene are SGHNT and YYREEE (reference sequence). With 0 bases removed from V and 4 bases from J, the gap between germline ends came to 5 bases. CDR3 DNA sequence: TGTGCCAGCAGCTTGGCCGTTTACAATGAGCAGTTCTTC. This codes for CASSLAVYNEQFF.

This clone was recorded only once. V and J are TRBV7-8 and TRBJ1-1; D is ambiguous. CDR1 and CDR2 from the germline V gene are SGHVS and FQNEAQ. V dropped 0 bases and J dropped 2 bases, with 7 bases sitting between them. The length of the CDR3 is 14 residues. The CDR3 DNA reads as TGTGCCAGCAGCTTAGCGCGGGGAAACACTGAAGCTTTCTTT. Translating it yields CASSLARGNTEAFF. Supplemented by reference TRBV7-8 and TRBJ1-1, the full variable domain reads GAGVSQSPRYKVAKRGQDVALRCDPISGHVSLFWYQQALGQGPEFLTYFQNEAQLDKSGLPSDRFFAERPEGSVSTLKIQRTQQEDSAVYLCASSLARGNTEAFFGQGTRLTVV.

V usage is TRBV7-8 and J usage is TRBJ1-2, with TRBD1 as a possible D gene (6 bases). The CDR3 has 13 amino acids. CDR1 and CDR2 (germline): SGHVS, FQNEAQ. With 7 bases removed from V and 4 bases from J, the gap between germline ends came to 13 bases. The CDR3 DNA reads TGTGCCAGCAAACGAGACAGGCGCTATGGCTACACCTTC. Amino acid sequence: CASKRDRRYGYTF.

The J gene is TRBJ2-6, the V gene TRBV5-1; D assignment may be TRBD1 or TRBD2 (6 bases each). This CDR3 has 17 residues. Germline CDR1 is SGHRS and CDR2 is YFSETQ. V lost 0 bases, J lost 2 bases, and 12 bases lay in between. The CDR3 bases are TGCGCCAGCAGCTTGGTTCAGGGGACTCCTGGGGCCAACGTCCTGACTTTC. Protein: CASSLVQGTPGANVLTF.

The J gene is TRBJ2-2, the V gene TRBV28; D is ambiguous. Germline CDR1 and CDR2: MDHEN and SYDVKM. Trimming removed 6 bases at V and 12 bases at J, with 14 bases between. The CDR3 is 12 residues long. The CDR3 nucleotides are TGTGCCAGCAGCCCTTTGAGCAGGAAGCTGTTTTTT. Its protein is CASSPLSRKLFF. Variable domain in full (rest from reference TRBV28 and TRBJ2-2): DVKVTQSSRYLVKRTGEKVFLECVQDMDHENMFWYRQDPGLGLRLIYFSYDVKMKEKGDIPEGYSVSREKKERFSLILESASTNQTSMYLCASSPLSRKLFFGEGSRLTVL.

The chain carries TRBV10-3 and TRBJ2-5; 8 bases line up with TRBD1. The germline V gene encodes CDR1 ENHRY and CDR2 SYGVKD. This CDR3 has 13 amino acids. V dropped 6 bases and J dropped 3; count of bases not matched to a gene: 3. CDR3 in DNA: TGTGCCATCAGACAGGGGGACGAAGAGACCCAGTACTTC. Protein product: CAIRQGDEETQYF.

This chain uses TRBV7-3 with TRBJ2-3, with unresolved D. The CDR3 extends over 13 amino acids. The V gene's germline CDR1 is SGHTA and CDR2 FQGTGA. The V end lost 5 bases, the J end lost 2 bases, and 8 bases lay between the germline ends. CDR3 residues: CASSPGNTDTQYF. The CDR3 nucleotides read TGTGCCAGCAGCCCTGGGAACACAGATACGCAGTATTTT.

In this sample, this clone turned up once. The V gene is TRBV19, the J gene TRBJ2-2; 8 positions match TRBD1. V shed 6 bases and J 6 bases; nucleotides not matched to a gene: 6. This CDR3 is 14 amino acids long. Germline V gene data show CDR1 as LNHDA and CDR2 as SQIVND (reference sequence). CDR3 nucleotides: TGTGCCAGTAGGCAGGGGGCAGGGGCCGGGGAGCTGTTTTTT. This gives the protein CASRQGAGAGELFF.

V and J are TRBV28 and TRBJ2-7; D gene uncertain. Trimming cost V 4 bases and J 2 bases, with 15 bases left between them. The CDR3 length is 15 residues. The germline gives CDR1 MDHEN, CDR2 SYDVKM. The CDR3 protein is CASSSVRPRTYEQYF. The CDR3 nucleotides are TGTGCCAGCAGTTCAGTACGACCTAGAACCTACGAGCAGTACTTC.

The chain links TRBV19 to TRBJ2-1; the D gene is possibly TRBD2 (5 bases). CDR1 and CDR2 (germline): LNHDA, SQIVND (reference sequence). The germline V and J ends were trimmed by 3 bases and 1 base, with 10 bases remaining between them. This CDR3 is 15 amino acids long. CDR3 bases: TGTGCCAGTAGTATCGCCCTAGCATCCTACAATGAGCAGTTCTTC. This gives the protein CASSIALASYNEQFF.

V usage is TRBV12-5 and J usage is TRBJ2-7; 7 nucleotides match TRBD1. With 3 bases clipped from V and 3 bases from J, the junction kept 8 bases outside the gene matches. The CDR3 is made up of 15 amino acids. Germline CDR1 and CDR2: LGHNT and FRNRAP. The CDR3 protein is CASGLDKGQYYEQYF. DNA of the CDR3: TGTGCTAGTGGTTTAGACAAGGGACAGTACTACGAGCAGTACTTC.

This clone was recorded once. The V call is TRBV7-2, the J call TRBJ1-2, with D hard to call. V was trimmed by 2 bases and J by 6 bases, leaving 13 bases between them. Germline CDR1 reads SGHTA; CDR2 reads FQGNSA. The CDR3 totals 14 residues. The CDR3 nucleotides are TGTGCCAGCAGCTTATCGGTGGGATGGGATGGCTACACCTTC. It codes for CASSLSVGWDGYTF.

The chain recombines TRBV30 with TRBJ2-7; TRBD2 matches at 10 bases. Germline assignment: CDR1 GTSNPN and CDR2 SVGIG (reference sequence). The CDR3 totals 12 residues. The V segment lost 4 bases and the J segment 3 bases; nucleotides outside the gene matches: 0. The CDR3 spells CAWTSGGYEQYF. Here the CDR3 DNA reads TGTGCCTGGACTAGCGGGGGCTACGAGCAGTACTTC.

The chain recombines TRBV4-2 with TRBJ2-1; tentatively, D is TRBD1 (6 bases). With 3 bases removed from V and 8 bases from J, the gap between germline ends came to 17 bases. From germline, CDR1 is LGHNA and CDR2 YNFKEQ. There are 15 residues in the CDR3. The CDR3 nucleotides read TGTGCCAGCAGCCAGCGTCCAGGGGATAGGTATGAGCAGTTCTTC. Protein: CASSQRPGDRYEQFF.

The chain carries TRBV28 and TRBJ2-5; 9 bases are shared with TRBD1. This CDR3 region has 14 residues. Germline trimming cut 5 bases from V and 5 bases from J; bases unmatched to any gene: 6. Germline V gene data show CDR1 as MDHEN and CDR2 as SYDVKM. The CDR3 nucleotides are TGTGCCAGCAGTATCCGGACAGGGGACGAGACCCAGTACTTC. Translation gives CASSIRTGDETQYF. The full variable domain, rest sourced from reference TRBV28 and TRBJ2-5, is DVKVTQSSRYLVKRTGEKVFLECVQDMDHENMFWYRQDPGLGLRLIYFSYDVKMKEKGDIPEGYSVSREKKERFSLILESASTNQTSMYLCASSIRTGDETQYFGPGTRLLVL.

This chain connects TRBV7-9 to TRBJ2-5, with 8 bases that match TRBD2. The V gene end was trimmed by 2 bases and the J gene end by 5 bases; junction bases not matched to a gene: 4. This CDR3 has 14 amino acids. The germline V gene has CDR1 SEHNR and CDR2 FQNEAQ (reference sequence). CDR3 DNA sequence: TGTGCCAGCAGCTTACGGGGACTAGGGGAGACCCAGTACTTC. Translated, it gives CASSLRGLGETQYF.

This chain connects TRBV7-9 to TRBJ2-1; D tentatively reads TRBD1 or TRBD2 (5 bases each). The CDR3 extends over 13 amino acids. The germline CDR1 and CDR2 sequences are SEHNR and FQNEAQ (reference sequence). Trimming removed 4 bases at V and 6 bases at J, with 10 bases between. The DNA for the CDR3 is TGTGCCAGCAGCTGGGGTGGGACCAATGAGCAGTTCTTC. It encodes CASSWGGTNEQFF.